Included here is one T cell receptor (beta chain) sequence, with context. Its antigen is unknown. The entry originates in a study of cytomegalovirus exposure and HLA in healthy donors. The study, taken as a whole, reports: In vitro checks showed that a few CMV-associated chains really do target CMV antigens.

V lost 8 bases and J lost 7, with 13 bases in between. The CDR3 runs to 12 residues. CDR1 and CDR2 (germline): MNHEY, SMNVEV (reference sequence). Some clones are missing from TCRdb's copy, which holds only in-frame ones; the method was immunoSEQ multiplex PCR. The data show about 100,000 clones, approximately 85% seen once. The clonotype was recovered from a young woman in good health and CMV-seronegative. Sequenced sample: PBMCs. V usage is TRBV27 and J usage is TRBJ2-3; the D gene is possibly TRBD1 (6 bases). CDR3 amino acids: CASQGMLNTQYF. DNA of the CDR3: TGTGCCAGCCAGGGGATGTTGAATACGCAGTATTTT.